These 13 T cell receptor beta chains share one sample of origin, sequenced in a study of siplizumab effects on memory and regulatory T cells. TCRdb's table, derived via immunoSEQ multiplex PCR, lists solely in-frame clones and lacks some. The sample records some 52,000 clones, 95% to 97% being singletons. Sequencing input: naive CD4+ T cells sorted from blood. The receptors were gathered from a human donor in good health.

The J gene is TRBJ2-1, the V gene TRBV19, with a tentative D call TRBD1 (5 bases). Germline V gives CDR1 LNHDA, CDR2 SQIVND (reference sequence). The length of the CDR3 is 14 residues. V lost 1 base to trimming and J lost 6 bases, with 10 bases between them. The CDR3 loop is CASSIVSRANEQFF. The CDR3 nucleotides are TGTGCCAGTAGTATAGTATCCAGGGCCAATGAGCAGTTCTTC.

V usage is TRBV15 and J usage is TRBJ1-5; perhaps TRBD1 as D (6 bases). Trimming shortened V by 4 bases and J by 4 bases, and 14 bases separated the two germline ends. The CDR3 is 15 amino acids. Looked up from germline, CDR1 is LNHNV and CDR2 is YYDKDF (reference sequence). CDR3 nucleotide sequence: TGTGCCACCAGCACTAACCGGGGGGCTAATCAGCCCCAGCATTTT. It yields the protein CATSTNRGANQPQHF. The variable domain in full, completed from reference TRBV15 and TRBJ1-5, reads DAMVIQNPRYQVTQFGKPVTLSCSQTLNHNVMYWYQQKSSQAPKLLFHYYDKDFNNEADTPDNFQSRRPNTSFCFLDIRSPGLGDTAMYLCATSTNRGANQPQHFGDGTRLSIL.

V gene TRBV18 combines with J gene TRBJ2-5, with D possibly TRBD2 on 5 matching bases. V was clipped by 2 bases and J by 5 bases, with 12 bases between them. CDR3 length: 14 amino acids. Germline CDR1 reads KGHSH; CDR2 reads LQKENI. The CDR3 sequence: CASSPGSTRETQYF. The CDR3 DNA sequence: TGTGCCAGCTCACCAGGGTCAACTAGGGAGACCCAGTACTTC. The full variable domain, its missing parts supplied by reference TRBV18 and TRBJ2-5, is NAGVMQNPRHLVRRRGQEARLRCSPMKGHSHVYWYRQLPEEGLKFMVYLQKENIIDESGMPKERFSAEFPKEGPSILRIQQVVRGDSAAYFCASSPGSTRETQYFGPGTRLLVL.

A single count supports this clone. The CDR3: CASRRQGARDTQYF. CDR3 in DNA: TGCGCCAGTCGGAGACAGGGGGCGAGGGATACGCAGTATTTT. The gene calls are TRBV5-1 and TRBJ2-3; 10 bases match TRBD1. This CDR3 is 14 amino acids long. CDR1 is SGHRS and CDR2 is YFSETQ in the germline V gene. V lost 8 bases to trimming and J lost 6 bases; unmatched junction nucleotides: 9. Looking up the rest from reference TRBV5-1 and TRBJ2-3 gives the full variable domain: KAGVTQTPRYLIKTRGQQVTLSCSPISGHRSVSWYQQTPGQGLQFLFEYFSETQRNKGNFPGRFSGRQFSNSRSEMNVSTLELGDSALYLCASRRQGARDTQYFGPGTRLTVL.

The rearrangement uses TRBV5-1 and TRBJ2-5; D gene ambiguous. V was pared by 5 bases and J by 4 bases, with 15 bases between. The CDR3 is 14 residues long. Germline lookup yields CDR1 SGHRS and CDR2 YFSETQ. The CDR3 sequence is CASRLRTSRETQYF. In DNA form, the CDR3 reads TGCGCCAGCAGACTTAGGACGAGCCGAGAGACCCAGTACTTC.

The chain couples TRBV30 to TRBJ2-2; 7 bases are a match to TRBD2. CDR1 and CDR2 from the germline V gene are GTSNPN and SVGIG (reference sequence). Trimming took 2 bases from V and 3 from J; bases not matched to a gene: 9. The CDR3 runs to 16 residues. This CDR3 reads CAWSTSSGGDTGELFF. The DNA for the CDR3 is TGTGCCTGGAGTACATCTAGCGGTGGGGACACCGGGGAGCTGTTTTTT.

The rearrangement uses TRBV18 and TRBJ1-1, with a weak D call TRBD1 (5 bases). V shed 3 bases and J shed 1 base, with 6 bases lying between them. The CDR3 is 13 residues long. Per the germline V gene, CDR1 is KGHSH and CDR2 is LQKENI. CDR3 sequence (DNA): TGTGCCAGCTCACCGGGGCAGAACACTGAAGCTTTCTTT. Its translation: CASSPGQNTEAFF.

This clone appeared a single time. The V and J genes are TRBV30 and TRBJ2-6, with D hard to call. Germline V gene data show CDR1 as GTSNPN and CDR2 as SVGIG (reference sequence). V shed 5 bases and J shed 1 base, with 18 bases lying between them. The CDR3 loop spans 17 amino acids. CDR3 nucleotides: TGTGCCTGGCAAGGTCCCAGAGCAGTGTCTGGGGCCAACGTCCTGACTTTC. It specifies CAWQGPRAVSGANVLTF.

The V gene is TRBV9, the J gene TRBJ2-1; 9 bases are a match to TRBD2. Trimming took 1 base from V and 7 from J; bases not matched to a gene: 6. From germline, CDR1 is SGDLS and CDR2 YYNGEE. CDR3 length: 15 residues. The CDR3 is CASSVYGGRGNEQFF. CDR3 DNA sequence: TGTGCCAGCAGCGTATACGGCGGGAGGGGGAATGAGCAGTTCTTC.

J is TRBJ2-2 and V is TRBV14; the D gene is possibly TRBD2 (5 bases). The CDR3 totals 13 residues. V was shortened by 0 bases and J by 13 bases, with 12 bases between the two germline ends. Germline V gene lookup returns CDR1 SGHDN and CDR2 FVKESK. The CDR3 loop is CASSQEVGVALFF. CDR3 sequence (DNA): TGTGCCAGCAGCCAAGAGGTGGGAGTGGCGCTGTTTTTT.

This chain links TRBV30 with TRBJ1-1; no firm D call. In germline, CDR1 is GTSNPN, CDR2 SVGIG (reference sequence). This CDR3 region has 13 residues. V was clipped by 4 bases and J by 0 bases, with 9 bases between them. CDR3 residues: CAWNGRLNTEAFF. DNA of the CDR3: TGTGCCTGGAACGGCCGCTTGAACACTGAAGCTTTCTTT. The complete variable domain, with remaining parts taken from reference TRBV30 and TRBJ1-1, reads SQTIHQWPATLVQPVGSPLSLECTVEGTSNPNLYWYRQAAGRGLQLLFYSVGIGQISSEVPQNLSASRPQDRQFILSSKKLLLSDSGFYLCAWNGRLNTEAFFGQGTRLTVV.

The chain uses TRBV7-9 and TRBJ1-4; no clear D. Germline loops: CDR1 SEHNR, CDR2 FQNEAQ (reference sequence). Trimming pared 0 bases from V and 3 bases from J, leaving 11 bases between. This CDR3 is 16 amino acids long. In nucleotides, the CDR3 is TGTGCCAGCAGCTTAGCTGAGTCCCGCCCTAATGAAAAACTGTTTTTT. Its translation is CASSLAESRPNEKLFF. The entire variable domain, with the rest obtained from reference TRBV7-9 and TRBJ1-4, is as follows: DTGVSQNPRHKITKRGQNVTFRCDPISEHNRLYWYRQTLGQGPEFLTYFQNEAQLEKSRLLSDRFSAERPKGSFSTLEIQRTEQGDSAMYLCASSLAESRPNEKLFFGSGTQLSVL.

The chain joins TRBV30 to TRBJ2-3; 12 nucleotides line up with TRBD2. The V gene end was trimmed by 3 bases and the J gene end by 4 bases; junction bases not matched to a gene: 5. Germline assignment: CDR1 GTSNPN and CDR2 SVGIG (reference sequence). The CDR3 loop spans 15 amino acids. The CDR3 sequence is CAWSALAGGPDTQYF. Here the CDR3 DNA reads TGTGCCTGGAGCGCACTAGCGGGAGGTCCAGATACGCAGTATTTT.